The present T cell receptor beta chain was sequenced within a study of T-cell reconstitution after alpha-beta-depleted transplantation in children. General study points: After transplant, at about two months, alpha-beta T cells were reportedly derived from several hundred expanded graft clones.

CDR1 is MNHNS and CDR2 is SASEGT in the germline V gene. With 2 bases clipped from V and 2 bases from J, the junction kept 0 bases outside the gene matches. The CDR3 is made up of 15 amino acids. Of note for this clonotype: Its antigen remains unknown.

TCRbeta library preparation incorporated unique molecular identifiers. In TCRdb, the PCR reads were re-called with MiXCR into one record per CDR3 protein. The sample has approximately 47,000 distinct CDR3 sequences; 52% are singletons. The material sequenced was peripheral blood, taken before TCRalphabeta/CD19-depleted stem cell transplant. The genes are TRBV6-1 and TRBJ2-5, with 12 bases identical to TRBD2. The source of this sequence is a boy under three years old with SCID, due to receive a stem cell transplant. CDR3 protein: CASSETSGGQETQYF. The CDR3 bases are TGTGCCAGCAGTGAAACTAGCGGGGGGCAAGAGACCCAGTACTTC.